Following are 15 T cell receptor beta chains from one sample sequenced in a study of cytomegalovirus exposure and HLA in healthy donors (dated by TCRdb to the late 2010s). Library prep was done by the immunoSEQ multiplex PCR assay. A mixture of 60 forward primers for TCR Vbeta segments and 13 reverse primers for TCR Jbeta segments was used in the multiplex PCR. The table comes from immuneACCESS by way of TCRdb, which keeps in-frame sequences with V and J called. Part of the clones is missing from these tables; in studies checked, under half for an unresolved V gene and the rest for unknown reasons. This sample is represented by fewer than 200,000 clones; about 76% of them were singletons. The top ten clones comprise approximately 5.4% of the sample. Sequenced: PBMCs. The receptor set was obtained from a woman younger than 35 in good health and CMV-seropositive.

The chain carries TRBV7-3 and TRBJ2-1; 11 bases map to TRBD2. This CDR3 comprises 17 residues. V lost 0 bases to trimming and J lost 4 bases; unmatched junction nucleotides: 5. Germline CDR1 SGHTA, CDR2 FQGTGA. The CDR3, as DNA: TGTGCCAGCAGCTTAACTAGCGGGGGGGCATTGTACAATGAGCAGTTCTTC. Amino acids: CASSLTSGGALYNEQFF.

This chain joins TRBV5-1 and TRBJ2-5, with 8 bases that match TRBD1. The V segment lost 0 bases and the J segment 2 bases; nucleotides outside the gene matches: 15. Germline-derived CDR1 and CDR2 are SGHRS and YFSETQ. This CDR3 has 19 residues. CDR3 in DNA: TGCGCCAGCAGCTTGGGGGACAGGACCGGGCCTATTAGGCAAGAGACCCAGTACTTC. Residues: CASSLGDRTGPIRQETQYF.

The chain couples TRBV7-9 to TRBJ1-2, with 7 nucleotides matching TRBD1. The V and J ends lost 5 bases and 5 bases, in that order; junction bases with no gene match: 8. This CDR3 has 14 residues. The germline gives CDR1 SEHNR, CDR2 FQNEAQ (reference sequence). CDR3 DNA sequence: TGTGCCAGCAGCCCCACAGGACAGGTATATGGCTACACCTTC. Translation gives CASSPTGQVYGYTF.

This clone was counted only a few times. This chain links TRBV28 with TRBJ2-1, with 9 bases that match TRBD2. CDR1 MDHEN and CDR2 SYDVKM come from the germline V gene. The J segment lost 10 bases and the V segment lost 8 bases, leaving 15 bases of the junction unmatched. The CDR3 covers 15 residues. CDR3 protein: CASGTGTSHFVEQFF. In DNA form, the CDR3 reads TGTGCCAGCGGCACCGGGACTAGCCACTTTGTGGAGCAGTTCTTC.

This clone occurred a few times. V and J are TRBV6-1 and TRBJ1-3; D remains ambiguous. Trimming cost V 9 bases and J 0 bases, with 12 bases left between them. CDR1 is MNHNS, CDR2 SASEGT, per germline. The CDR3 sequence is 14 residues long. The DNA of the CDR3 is TGTGCCAGTCTAGACCTAACCTCTGGAAACACCATATATTTT. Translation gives CASLDLTSGNTIYF.

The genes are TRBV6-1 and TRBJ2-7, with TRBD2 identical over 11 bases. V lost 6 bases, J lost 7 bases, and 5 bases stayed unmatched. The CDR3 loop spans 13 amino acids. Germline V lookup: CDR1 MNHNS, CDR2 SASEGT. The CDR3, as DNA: TGTGCCAGCAGACTAGCGGGGGCGGGGGAGCAGTACTTC. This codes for CASRLAGAGEQYF.

The CDR3 nucleotides read TGTGCCAGCAGGGACTGGGACAGTTACGAGCAGTACTTC. It encodes CASRDWDSYEQYF. J is TRBJ2-7 and V is TRBV6-1; 7 bases agree with TRBD1. The CDR3 loop spans 13 amino acids. The V and J ends lost 6 bases and 4 bases, in that order; junction bases with no gene match: 6. Germline CDR1 MNHNS, CDR2 SASEGT.

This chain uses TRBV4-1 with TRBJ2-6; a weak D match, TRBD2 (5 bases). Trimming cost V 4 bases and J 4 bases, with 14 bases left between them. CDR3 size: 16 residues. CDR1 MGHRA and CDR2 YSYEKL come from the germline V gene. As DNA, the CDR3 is TGCGCCAGCAGCCTCCCCGGGGTGGCCGGGGCCAACGTCCTGACTTTC. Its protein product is CASSLPGVAGANVLTF.

The CDR3 loop reads CASSLGSQFGAYEQYF. The CDR3 DNA follows: TGTGCCAGCAGCTTAGGCTCCCAGTTTGGAGCCTACGAGCAGTACTTC. The V gene is TRBV13, the J gene TRBJ2-7; D unclear. Germline assignment: CDR1 PRHDT and CDR2 FYEKMQ (reference sequence). The CDR3 extends over 16 amino acids. V was shortened by 0 bases and J by 2 bases, with 14 bases between the two germline ends.

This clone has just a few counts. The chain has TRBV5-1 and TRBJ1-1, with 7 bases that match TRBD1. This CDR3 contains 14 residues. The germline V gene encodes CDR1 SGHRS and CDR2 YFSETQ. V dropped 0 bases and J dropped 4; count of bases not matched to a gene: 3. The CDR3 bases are TGCGCCAGCAGCTTGGAGGCAGGGGGCACTGAAGCTTTCTTT. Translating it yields CASSLEAGGTEAFF.

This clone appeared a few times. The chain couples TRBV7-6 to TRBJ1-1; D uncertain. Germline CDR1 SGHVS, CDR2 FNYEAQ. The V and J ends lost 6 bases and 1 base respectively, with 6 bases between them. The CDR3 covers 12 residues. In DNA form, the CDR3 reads TGTGCCAGCAGTTACAAGAACACTGAAGCTTTCTTT. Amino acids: CASSYKNTEAFF.

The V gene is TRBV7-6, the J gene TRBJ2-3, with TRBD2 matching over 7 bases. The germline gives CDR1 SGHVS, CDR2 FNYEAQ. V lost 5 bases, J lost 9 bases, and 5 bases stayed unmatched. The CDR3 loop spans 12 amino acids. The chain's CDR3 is CASSAREGTQYF. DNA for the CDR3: TGTGCCAGCAGCGCCAGGGAGGGCACGCAGTATTTT.

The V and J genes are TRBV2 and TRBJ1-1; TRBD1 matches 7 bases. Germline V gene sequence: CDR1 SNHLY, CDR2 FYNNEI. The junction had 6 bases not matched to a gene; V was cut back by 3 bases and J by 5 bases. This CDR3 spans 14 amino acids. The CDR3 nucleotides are TGTGCCAGCAGTGAGGAGGGGGCAGGAACTGAAGCTTTCTTT. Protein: CASSEEGAGTEAFF.

As DNA, the CDR3 is TGTGCCAGCAGCGTAGCTCCAGGGGGAGCTAGCGGGGGGTTCTACAATGAGCAGTTCTTC. Residues: CASSVAPGGASGGFYNEQFF. This chain connects TRBV9 to TRBJ2-1, with TRBD2 identical over 11 bases. Unmatched junction bases numbered 14, after V lost 0 bases and J lost 3 bases. CDR1 is SGDLS, CDR2 YYNGEE, per germline. The CDR3 is 20 residues long.

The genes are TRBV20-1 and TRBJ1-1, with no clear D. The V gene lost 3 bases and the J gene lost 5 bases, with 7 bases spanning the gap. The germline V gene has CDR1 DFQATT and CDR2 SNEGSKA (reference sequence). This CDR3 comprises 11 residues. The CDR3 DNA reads TGCAGTGCTAGGTCGGGGACTGAAGCTTTCTTT. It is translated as CSARSGTEAFF.